This TCR beta chain was obtained from a study of cytomegalovirus exposure and HLA in healthy donors. CDR1 and CDR2 (germline): SQVTM, ANQGSEA. The CDR3 consists of 13 residues. Losses at the gene ends were 7 bases for V and 4 bases for J; bases not matched to a gene: 7. Whole-study findings and limits: A later analysis showed that HLA-associated TCR beta chains had undergone more clonal expansion than equally common others.

PCR was performed using 60 Vbeta and 13 Jbeta primers. TCRdb's copy holds only in-frame clones and misses some; the assay was immunoSEQ multiplex PCR. There are fewer than 200,000 clones in the sample; roughly 9.5% occur only once, and over 1% lies in the top ten. Remarks on this clone: No antigen is known for it.

The sequence was obtained from a woman younger than 45 in good health and CMV-seropositive. The specimen sequenced was PBMCs. The rearrangement links TRBV29-1 to TRBJ1-1, with TRBD1 matching over 9 bases. CDR3 in DNA: TGCAGCGGTACAGGGGGCTGGAGCACTGAAGCTTTCTTT. It yields the protein CSGTGGWSTEAFF.